The T cell receptor beta chain under discussion was sequenced for a study of cytomegalovirus exposure and HLA in healthy donors. Study-wide background: A prior study identified roughly 110 million unique TCR beta sequences from around 180 million T cells.

The study, taken as a whole, reports: Productive status was seen about 87% or about 30% of the time for most TCR beta V segments in an earlier analysis. Trimming of TCR beta V- and J-genes showed a link, identified in a later analysis, to a missense DCLRE1C variant. The classifier was said to identify cytomegalovirus status with high specificity and sensitivity.

This PCR relied on a set of 60 Vbeta primers and 13 Jbeta primers. TCRdb keeps only in-frame clones here, not all; method: immunoSEQ multiplex PCR. The repertoire has more than 80,000 clones, about 78% of them found once; the top ten carry less than 6.5%. As to this clone: What it recognizes is unknown.

V gave up 8 bases and J gave up 2 bases, with 11 bases separating them. Germline values: CDR1 LNHDA, CDR2 SQIVND (reference sequence). The CDR3 runs to 13 residues. This receptor was obtained from a man aged 18 to 29 in good health and CMV-seropositive. The source material was PBMCs. The rearrangement links TRBV19 to TRBJ2-3; D is perhaps TRBD1 (6 bases). CDR3 amino acids: CASGGRNTDTQYF. The DNA for the CDR3 is TGTGCCAGTGGGGGCAGAAACACAGATACGCAGTATTTT. The full variable domain, its missing parts supplied by reference TRBV19 and TRBJ2-3, is DGGITQSPKYLFRKEGQNVTLSCEQNLNHDAMYWYRQDPGQGLRLIYYSQIVNDFQKGDIAEGYSVSREKKESFPLTVTSAQKNPTAFYLCASGGRNTDTQYFGPGTRLTVL.